These T cell receptor beta chains were read from a single sample in a study of blood T cell repertoires in COVID-19. Profiled with immunoSEQ multiplex PCR; TCRdb holds only in-frame clones, not every one. The profile covers around 200,000 clones, with 70% to 90% appearing a single time and about 4% taken by the ten largest. Sequencing was carried out using PBMCs or T cells enriched from blood (not recorded which). The receptor source for this set is a woman in her 40s with acute COVID-19. CDR3s include the opening cysteine and the closing phenylalanine or tryptophan. Fields, in order: CDR3 DNA, CDR3 protein, D gene, V gene, clone size, J gene. D genes are given only for firm matches. Some rows have no size entry. The others give once, few or many, or a class for an expanded clone.

CDR3nt: TGTGCCAGCAACCCAGACAAGGGGGATGGCTACACCTTC
CDR3aa: CASNPDKGDGYTF
d_gene: -
v_gene: TRBV6-5
abundance: -
j_gene: TRBJ1-2

CDR3nt: TGCAGTGCTAGGAGGCTAACTGAGCAGTTCTTC
CDR3aa: CSARRLTEQFF
d_gene: -
v_gene: TRBV20-1
abundance: few
j_gene: TRBJ2-1

CDR3nt: TGTGCCAGCAGCCACAAGGGGGAGGGACAAAAGTCTGAAGCTTTCTTT
CDR3aa: CASSHKGEGQKSEAFF
d_gene: -
v_gene: TRBV7-9
abundance: -
j_gene: TRBJ1-1

CDR3nt: TGCGCCAGCAGCTTCGGCCCAGCGGTTACCGGGGAGCTGTTTTTT
CDR3aa: CASSFGPAVTGELFF
d_gene: -
v_gene: TRBV5-1
abundance: -
j_gene: TRBJ2-2

CDR3nt: TGTGCCTGGAGCGACGGGACAGGGGGAGAGGATACGCAGTATTTT
CDR3aa: CAWSDGTGGEDTQYF
d_gene: TRBD1
v_gene: TRBV30
abundance: -
j_gene: TRBJ2-3

CDR3nt: TGCAGCGTCAGAGGTGGAGGTTCCTACGAGCAGTACTTC
CDR3aa: CSVRGGGSYEQYF
d_gene: -
v_gene: TRBV29-1
abundance: -
j_gene: TRBJ2-7

CDR3nt: TGTGCCAGCTCTGCGGGAAGCGAGACAGCTTTCTTT
CDR3aa: CASSAGSETAFF
d_gene: -
v_gene: TRBV18
abundance: -
j_gene: TRBJ1-1

CDR3nt: TGTGCCAGCAGCTTAGCCCGGGGCACTGAAGCTTTCTTT
CDR3aa: CASSLARGTEAFF
d_gene: -
v_gene: TRBV11-1
abundance: once
j_gene: TRBJ1-1

CDR3nt: TGTGCCAGCTCACTATTGAACACTGAAGCTTTCTTT
CDR3aa: CASSLLNTEAFF
d_gene: -
v_gene: TRBV18
abundance: -
j_gene: TRBJ1-1

CDR3nt: TGCGCCAGCAGCTTGGCCGGGACAGGGGGCCCCAACCCCGGGGAGCTGTTTTTT
CDR3aa: CASSLAGTGGPNPGELFF
d_gene: TRBD1
v_gene: TRBV5-1
abundance: -
j_gene: TRBJ2-2

CDR3nt: TGTGCCAGCAGTGATTCGACGGGAGCTTTCTTT
CDR3aa: CASSDSTGAFF
d_gene: -
v_gene: TRBV9
abundance: -
j_gene: TRBJ1-1

CDR3nt: TGTGCCAGCAGTCAACGGGGGGCAGTATCTGAAGCTTTCTTT
CDR3aa: CASSQRGAVSEAFF
d_gene: -
v_gene: TRBV7-2
abundance: -
j_gene: TRBJ1-1

CDR3nt: TGCGCCAGCAGCCCCCCGGGGCTGGGAGGAGGAGATACGCAGTATTTT
CDR3aa: CASSPPGLGGGDTQYF
d_gene: -
v_gene: TRBV5-1
abundance: -
j_gene: TRBJ2-3

CDR3nt: TGTGCCAGCAGTGACCGGAACACTGAAGCTTTCTTT
CDR3aa: CASSDRNTEAFF
d_gene: -
v_gene: TRBV2
abundance: -
j_gene: TRBJ1-1